This T cell receptor beta chain was recovered during a study of blood T cell repertoires in COVID-19. Study at large: T cells, B-cell-depleted T cells, or PBMCs provided the cDNA or gDNA that served as material.

Sequenced by immunoSEQ multiplex PCR; TCRdb stores in-frame clones only, minus some. Among fewer than 200,000 clones listed, 70% to 85% were seen once. V dropped 8 bases and J dropped 5; count of bases not matched to a gene: 6. Germline loops: CDR1 LNHDA, CDR2 SQIVND (reference sequence). CDR3 length equals 13 residues. V gene TRBV19 combines with J gene TRBJ1-5, with 7 bases that match TRBD1. Sequenced input: peripheral blood. The TCR sequence derives from a man in his sixties who had recovered from COVID-19. The CDR3 loop reads CASLQGPYQPQHF. The CDR3 nucleotides read TGTGCCAGTTTACAGGGGCCCTATCAGCCCCAGCATTTT.